The 32 T cell receptor beta chains given below trace back to one sample, sequenced in a study of shared clonotypes between healthy human individuals. Sequencing used immunoSEQ multiplex PCR; TCRdb keeps in-frame clones, though not all of them. This table holds about 1 million clones, approximately 76% found once. The source material was memory CD4+ T cells sorted from blood. Indicated subset: CD45RA-negative fraction. These receptor sequences come from a man aged 18 to 29 in good health.

The chain is built from TRBV5-1 and TRBJ2-7; tentatively, D is TRBD1 or TRBD2 (5 bases each). CDR3 length: 14 amino acids. The germline CDR1 and CDR2 sequences are SGHRS and YFSETQ. The V end lost 0 bases, the J end lost 4 bases, and 11 bases lay between the germline ends. CDR3 loop: CASSLAGDGYEQYF. The CDR3 DNA is TGCGCCAGCAGCTTGGCTGGGGACGGTTACGAGCAGTACTTC.

This clone has only one observation. This rearrangement joins TRBV15 to TRBJ1-6; 8 bases agree with TRBD1. The CDR3 loop spans 16 amino acids. V dropped 0 bases and J dropped 7; count of bases not matched to a gene: 5. The germline V gene encodes CDR1 LNHNV and CDR2 YYDKDF (reference sequence). The CDR3 coding sequence is TGTGCCACCAGCAGAGAGTGGACAGGGAGCAATTCACCCCTCCACTTT. It translates to CATSREWTGSNSPLHF.

This sequence joins TRBV7-6 and TRBJ1-6, with TRBD1 matching over 8 bases. The CDR3 extends over 13 amino acids. Germline V gene data show CDR1 as SGHVS and CDR2 as FNYEAQ. V dropped 1 base and J dropped 10; count of bases not matched to a gene: 0. Here the CDR3 reads CASSLGTGSPLHF. CDR3 bases: TGTGCCAGCAGCTTAGGGACAGGGTCACCCCTCCACTTT. Full variable domain (missing parts from reference TRBV7-6 and TRBJ1-6): GAGVSQSPRYKVTKRGQDVALRCDPISGHVSLYWYRQALGQGPEFLTYFNYEAQQDKSGLPNDRFSAERPEGSISTLTIQRTEQRDSAMYRCASSLGTGSPLHFGNGTRLTVT.

The gene calls are TRBV7-2 and TRBJ2-7; TRBD2 is a possible D gene (5 bases). Germline V lookup: CDR1 SGHTA, CDR2 FQGNSA. V was pared by 4 bases and J by 9 bases, with 25 bases between. There are 16 residues in the CDR3. The CDR3 sequence is CASSYPTGKTAGRQYF. The DNA of the CDR3 is TGTGCCAGCAGCTACCCCACCGGGAAGACGGCGGGTAGGCAGTACTTC.

Written as DNA, the CDR3 is TGTGCCTGGAGTGTAAAGACGGGAAGTCTGTATGGCTACACCTTC. It specifies CAWSVKTGSLYGYTF. The gene calls are TRBV30 and TRBJ1-2; D is undetermined. CDR3 length equals 15 residues. V was shortened by 0 bases and J by 5 bases, with 16 bases between the two germline ends. Germline values: CDR1 GTSNPN, CDR2 SVGIG (reference sequence).

The rearrangement joins TRBV5-4 to TRBJ2-7, with TRBD1 matching 10 bases. Germline V lookup: CDR1 SGHNT, CDR2 YYREEE (reference sequence). Trimming took 3 bases from V and 7 from J; bases not matched to a gene: 13. The CDR3 contains 16 residues. The CDR3 protein is CASSSESPDRGREQYF. CDR3 nucleotides: TGTGCCAGCAGCTCCGAAAGCCCGGACAGGGGGAGAGAGCAGTACTTC.

The rearrangement joins TRBV7-2 to TRBJ1-2; TRBD1 matches 8 bases. The V and J ends lost 5 bases and 8 bases, in that order; junction bases with no gene match: 4. CDR3 size: 12 residues. Per the germline V gene, CDR1 is SGHTA and CDR2 is FQGNSA. CDR3 in amino acids: CASSGQGQGYTF. CDR3 coding DNA: TGTGCCAGCAGCGGACAGGGACAGGGCTACACCTTC.

The J gene is TRBJ2-7, the V gene TRBV9; possible D gene TRBD2, 5 bases. Trimming stripped 4 bases from V and 4 bases from J, with 12 bases between. The CDR3 has 13 amino acids. Germline V lookup: CDR1 SGDLS, CDR2 YYNGEE. CDR3: CASSLAGRYEQYF. The CDR3, as DNA: TGTGCCAGCAGCCTAGCCGGTAGGTACGAGCAGTACTTC.

This clone turned up a few times. The rearrangement uses TRBV27 and TRBJ2-7; TRBD2 is a possible D gene (5 bases). The CDR3 extends over 14 amino acids. Germline CDR1 MNHEY, CDR2 SMNVEV (reference sequence). The V gene lost 6 bases and the J gene lost 3 bases, with 15 bases spanning the gap. The CDR3 sequence is CASSPQNRGYEQYF. CDR3 in DNA: TGTGCCAGCAGCCCACAAAATCGGGGCTACGAGCAGTACTTC.

V and J are TRBV27 and TRBJ1-2, with D hard to call. The CDR3 runs 18 residues. The germline CDR1 and CDR2 sequences are MNHEY and SMNVEV (reference sequence). Trimming shortened V by 0 bases and J by 0 bases, and 17 bases separated the two germline ends. The CDR3: CASSLSASFTKANYGYTF. CDR3 sequence (DNA): TGTGCCAGCAGTTTATCCGCTTCCTTCACCAAAGCTAACTATGGCTACACCTTC.

This clone was counted between two and nine times. The genes are TRBV30 and TRBJ1-1; weak D call: TRBD1 (5 bases). The CDR3 is 14 amino acids. V lost 0 bases and J 4 bases, leaving 12 bases between the germline ends. The germline V gene has CDR1 GTSNPN and CDR2 SVGIG (reference sequence). CDR3 in amino acids: CAWSVERGGTEAFF. As DNA, the CDR3 is TGTGCCTGGAGTGTCGAGAGGGGAGGCACTGAAGCTTTCTTT.

This clone was seen a few times. The chain carries TRBV6-1 and TRBJ1-5; D remains unclear. V gave up 5 bases and J gave up 13 bases, with 15 bases separating them. The germline V gene has CDR1 MNHNS and CDR2 SASEGT. This CDR3 is built from 12 residues. The CDR3 sequence: CASSSGFGLQHF. CDR3 nucleotide sequence: TGTGCCAGCAGTTCGGGCTTCGGATTACAGCATTTT.

The chain couples TRBV6-1 to TRBJ1-5; the D gene is possibly TRBD1 (5 bases). Germline V gives CDR1 MNHNS, CDR2 SASEGT. Between the trimmed V and J ends, which lost 6 bases and 0 bases, there was a span of 12 bases. The CDR3 has 15 amino acids. The CDR3 spells CASRQTENSNQPQHF. CDR3 coding DNA: TGTGCCAGCAGGCAGACAGAGAATAGCAATCAGCCCCAGCATTTT.

The genes are TRBV30 and TRBJ2-5; D assignment may be TRBD1 or TRBD2 (5 bases each). Deletions cut 0 bases from V and 7 bases from J, with 12 bases between. In germline, CDR1 is GTSNPN, CDR2 SVGIG (reference sequence). CDR3 length equals 13 residues. The CDR3 is CAWSVRQRGTQYF. CDR3 DNA sequence: TGTGCCTGGAGTGTACGCCAGAGGGGGACCCAGTACTTC.

The CDR3 coding sequence is TGTGCCAGCAGCGTAGGGGGCGGGCATCCCTACGAGCAGTACTTC. Translated, it gives CASSVGGGHPYEQYF. The genes are TRBV9 and TRBJ2-5; D may be TRBD1 or TRBD2 (5 bases each). The J call may not be correct, given that the DNA end is closer to TRBJ2-7. CDR3 length: 15 amino acids. CDR1 and CDR2 from the germline V gene are SGDLS and YYNGEE.

The chain employs TRBV7-3 and TRBJ2-1; D uncertain. The CDR3 consists of 12 residues. Trimming pared 2 bases from V and 9 bases from J, leaving 8 bases between. The V gene's germline CDR1 is SGHTA and CDR2 FQGTGA. Here the CDR3 reads CASSLQGGEQFF. As DNA, the CDR3 is TGTGCCAGCAGCTTACAAGGTGGTGAGCAGTTCTTC.

The DNA of the CDR3 is TGTGCCAGCAGTCTGACGACTAATAGCAATCAGCCCCAGCATTTT. Its protein is CASSLTTNSNQPQHF. The gene calls are TRBV5-5 and TRBJ1-5; D ambiguous. From germline, CDR1 is SGHKS and CDR2 YYEKEE (reference sequence). This CDR3 has 15 amino acids. Deletions cut 5 bases from V and 0 bases from J, with 12 bases between.

The V call is TRBV27, the J call TRBJ1-5; no clear D gene. The V end lost 1 base, the J end lost 4 bases, and 5 bases lay between the germline ends. This CDR3 contains 13 residues. The germline V gene encodes CDR1 MNHEY and CDR2 SMNVEV (reference sequence). CDR3 sequence: CASSLWENQPQHF. CDR3 nucleotide sequence: TGTGCCAGCAGTTTATGGGAGAATCAGCCCCAGCATTTT.

The rearrangement joins TRBV5-1 to TRBJ2-1; 10 bases are shared with TRBD2. V shed 2 bases, J shed 7 bases, and the junction held 9 bases outside the gene matches. The germline V gene has CDR1 SGHRS and CDR2 YFSETQ. The length of the CDR3 is 16 residues. CDR3 DNA sequence: TGCGCCAGCAGCTTAATCCTCAAGCGGGAGGGGAATGAGCAGTTCTTC. It specifies CASSLILKREGNEQFF.

The chain joins TRBV6-6 to TRBJ1-1, with 9 bases lining up with TRBD1. With V trimmed by 2 bases and J by 0 bases, 4 bases remained unmatched. The CDR3 covers 16 residues. CDR1 MNHNY and CDR2 SVGAGI come from the germline V gene (reference sequence). The CDR3 nucleotides read TGTGCCAGCAGTTACCCGGACAGGGGAATGAACACTGAAGCTTTCTTT. The encoded protein is CASSYPDRGMNTEAFF.

The V gene is TRBV6-5, the J gene TRBJ1-1; a weak D match, TRBD1 (5 bases). The CDR3 length is 14 residues. The ends were cut back, 5 bases at V and 0 bases at J, with 10 bases in the middle. Looked up from germline, CDR1 is MNHEY and CDR2 is SVGAGI. CDR3 in amino acids: CASSPGWMNTEAFF. The CDR3 coding sequence is TGTGCCAGCAGTCCAGGGTGGATGAACACTGAAGCTTTCTTT.

The chain has TRBV19 and TRBJ2-4; no definite D call. The germline CDR1 and CDR2 sequences are LNHDA and SQIVND (reference sequence). The CDR3 sequence is 16 residues long. V gave up 5 bases and J gave up 0 bases, with 14 bases separating them. CDR3: CASSLKTSLAKNIQYF. The CDR3 nucleotides read TGTGCCAGTAGTCTTAAGACATCGTTAGCCAAAAACATTCAGTACTTC.

The rearrangement uses TRBV21-1 and TRBJ2-7; the tabulated D call, TRBD2, remains unverified against the DNA. TRBV21-1 corresponds to a pseudogene. The CDR3 loop spans 15 amino acids. The CDR3 sequence: CASSPLTGGRYEQYF. The DNA of the CDR3 is TGTGCCAGCAGCCCCTTGACGGGGGGCCGTTACGAGCAGTACTTC.

With respect to this clone: This specimen includes other DNA sequences encoding the same CDR3. V is TRBV5-1 and J is TRBJ1-5, with 9 bases identical to TRBD1. Germline loops: CDR1 SGHRS, CDR2 YFSETQ. V dropped 0 bases and J dropped 5; count of bases not matched to a gene: 3. There are 15 residues in the CDR3. The CDR3 here is CASSLGGQGYQPQHF. The CDR3 nucleotides read TGCGCCAGCAGCTTGGGGGGACAGGGCTATCAGCCCCAGCATTTT.

The chain employs TRBV19 and TRBJ1-6, with D hard to call. The germline V gene has CDR1 LNHDA and CDR2 SQIVND (reference sequence). The germline V and J ends were trimmed by 3 bases and 6 bases, with 6 bases remaining between them. This CDR3 contains 13 residues. CDR3 sequence: CASSMGFNSPLHF. The CDR3 nucleotides are TGTGCCAGTAGTATGGGCTTTAATTCACCCCTCCACTTT.

The chain recombines TRBV5-4 with TRBJ2-7; D gene uncertain. CDR1 is SGHNT and CDR2 is YYREEE in the germline V gene (reference sequence). The V and J ends lost 0 bases and 7 bases respectively, with 11 bases between them. The CDR3 contains 13 residues. The CDR3 DNA reads as TGTGCCAGCAGCTTGGAGGAATGGCGGGAGCAGTACTTC. It specifies CASSLEEWREQYF.

The rearrangement uses TRBV7-2 and TRBJ1-1, with D possibly being TRBD1 (5 bases). Germline V lookup: CDR1 SGHTA, CDR2 FQGNSA. The CDR3 extends over 11 amino acids. Trimming removed 0 bases from V and 12 bases from J, with 8 bases in between. CDR3 DNA sequence: TGTGCCAGCAGCTTAGCACAGGTAACTTTCTTT. Its protein is CASSLAQVTFF.

This clone was detected once. V usage is TRBV11-2 and J usage is TRBJ1-1; D is possibly TRBD1 (5 bases). V lost 5 bases and J 1 base, leaving 14 bases between the germline ends. The length of the CDR3 is 15 residues. Germline V gene data show CDR1 as SGHAT and CDR2 as FQNNGV. CDR3 residues: CASSPRGRSNTEAFF. CDR3 sequence (DNA): TGTGCCAGCAGCCCCCGGGGCAGGTCGAACACTGAAGCTTTCTTT.

The rearrangement joins TRBV6-5 to TRBJ2-7; TRBD1 aligns across 9 bases. The germline gives CDR1 MNHEY, CDR2 SVGAGI. CDR3 length: 14 residues. V gave up 4 bases and J gave up 3 bases; unmatched junction bases: 4. The CDR3 sequence is CASSWRDRVYEQYF. Here the CDR3 DNA reads TGTGCCAGCAGTTGGAGGGACAGGGTCTACGAGCAGTACTTC.

This chain connects TRBV11-3 to TRBJ2-3; 7 nucleotides match TRBD2. The CDR3 contains 16 residues. The germline gives CDR1 SGHNT, CDR2 YENEEA. The J segment lost 5 bases and the V segment lost 1 base, leaving 9 bases of the junction unmatched. In nucleotides, the CDR3 is TGTGCCAGCAGCTTAGGAGCACGGGAGGTAGAAGATACGCAGTATTTT. Its protein is CASSLGAREVEDTQYF.

This chain connects TRBV15 to TRBJ1-5; 8 bases are shared with TRBD1. With V trimmed by 1 base and J by 3 bases, 8 bases remained unmatched. The germline V gene encodes CDR1 LNHNV and CDR2 YYDKDF (reference sequence). The CDR3 sequence is 17 residues long. CDR3: CATSRVVQTGANQPQHF. CDR3 nucleotide sequence: TGTGCCACCAGCAGAGTCGTTCAGACAGGGGCCAATCAGCCCCAGCATTTT.

Only one count was recorded for this clone. This rearrangement joins TRBV28 to TRBJ2-7; 8 bases agree with TRBD1. Unmatched junction bases numbered 2, after V lost 4 bases and J lost 0 bases. This CDR3 spans 14 amino acids. Germline V gene data show CDR1 as MDHEN and CDR2 as SYDVKM. The CDR3 DNA reads as TGTGCCAGCAGTTGGGACAGGTCCTCCTACGAGCAGTACTTC. Its translation is CASSWDRSSYEQYF.